This T cell receptor beta chain was observed in a study of CD8+CD57+ T cells in acquired aplastic anemia. Genomic DNA constituted the template upon which TCR beta VDJ and CDR3 profiling was performed. TCRdb re-analysed the reads in MiXCR, keeping a single row per CDR3 protein. In the table there are about 290,000 distinct CDR3 sequences, 56% of which are singletons. Patients selected for sequencing had displayed CD8+CD57+ cell expansion by flow cytometry. This TCR was sampled from a human donor with aplastic anemia. The specimen was sorted CD4+, CD8+, or CD8+CD57+ T cells (not recorded which) from PBMCs.

CDR3 in amino acids: CASSPPWPSTDTQYF. The CDR3 nucleotides are TGTGCCAGCAGCCCCCCATGGCCTAGCACAGATACGCAGTATTTT. The chain has TRBV9 and TRBJ2-3; no reliable D call. Trimming stripped 4 bases from V and 0 bases from J, with 12 bases between. Germline V lookup: CDR1 SGDLS, CDR2 YYNGEE. The CDR3 has 15 residues.